Sequencing of this T cell receptor (beta chain) was carried out in a study of control samples from healthy donors and cancer patients. The assay was immunoSEQ multiplex PCR, and TCRdb's table has in-frame clones only and misses some. The table includes about 110,000 clones, 82% detected once. This CDR3 is built from 14 residues. The germline V gene encodes CDR1 SGHAT and CDR2 FQNNGV. The V and J ends lost 6 bases and 3 bases, in that order; junction bases with no gene match: 5. The clonotype originates from a man aged 18 to 35 in good health. The sequenced material came from blood. This sequence joins TRBV11-2 and TRBJ2-3; 8 bases match TRBD2. Here the CDR3 reads CASSRGGPTDTQYF. CDR3 nucleotide sequence: TGTGCCAGCAGTCGCGGGGGGCCGACAGATACGCAGTATTTT. The full variable domain, completed using reference TRBV11-2 and TRBJ2-3, is EAGVAQSPRYKIIEKRQSVAFWCNPISGHATLYWYQQILGQGPKLLIQFQNNGVVDDSQLPKDRFSAERLKGVDSTLKIQPAKLEDSAVYLCASSRGGPTDTQYFGPGTRLTVL.